This T cell receptor (beta chain) was identified in a study of tumor-infiltrating lymphocytes in primary liver carcinoma (dated by TCRdb to between 2016 and 2019). Notes on the research overall: Hepatocellular carcinoma (four) or combined HCC and intrahepatic cholangiocarcinoma (one) was present in the five patients, who were three men and two women aged 30 to 69 years. The tumors of the five patients were staged as T1-T3 N0M0, with maximum diameters ranging from about 4 to 11 cm. Roughly 3.65 to 7.13 million productive TCRbeta reads were obtained per sample, and no significant difference in read depth was found between tissue types. Across five regions of each liver tumor, along with adjacent normal tissue and blood, the study brought together TCRbeta repertoire sequencing, expression microarrays and whole-exome sequencing. TCRbeta repertoire sequencing covered 35 specimens from 5 patients: roughly 25 tumor regions, 5 adjacent noncancerous liver tissues and 5 peripheral blood samples. The 25 or so tumor region samples were profiled with Agilent mRNA microarrays so that TCRbeta repertoire diversity could be related to the local molecular phenotype. Technical replicate repertoires showed high reproducibility, with mean shared-clone rates near 0.89 and correlation coefficients above 0.95. Study-level results and caveats: Only about 8-24% of top clones were present in all five regions of a tumor, suggesting spatial heterogeneity of tumor-infiltrating T cells. Bulk unsorted samples precluded comparing CD4+ and CD8+ T cell repertoires. Consistent with antigen-driven expansion, pairs of tumor regions showed higher repertoire overlap (mean around 36%) than either tumor-adjacent pairs (around 17%) or tumor-blood pairs (roughly 14%). The study included only five patients, and the authors note findings should be validated in a larger study. A significantly larger repertoire fraction was made up by the top 250 clones in tumors than in blood (p = 0.039). Because only the TCR beta chain was sequenced and unpaired alpha chains were not captured, true repertoire diversity is likely underestimated.

At the junction V is shortened by 4 bases and J by 0 bases, with 8 bases in between. The CDR3 measures 13 amino acids from cysteine to phenylalanine. Of all the DNA, just the CDR3 is kept, 39 bases in frame from base 1. As encoded in the germline V gene, CDR1 is SQVTM while CDR2 is ANQGSEA. Turning to this clonotype: Its antigen target is currently unknown. Base qualities are not provided; no much larger clone lies one nucleotide away.

A constant-region primer and ProtoScript II reverse transcriptase were used to reverse-transcribe TCRbeta-specific cDNA from roughly 0.55 ug total RNA. Construction of the TCRbeta libraries relied on three nested rounds of multiplex PCR, following a slightly modified ARM-PCR procedure. The first two PCR rounds used multiplex TRBV1-TRBV30 forward primers with a Cbeta reverse primer, each for about 9 cycles. A final 25-cycle PCR with Deep VentR polymerase added sample barcodes and Illumina adapters. Amplicons of 200-500 bp were gel-purified with a QIAquick gel extraction kit before sequencing. An Illumina HiSeq 2500 was used to sequence the TCRbeta amplicons with 250-bp paired-end reads. The paper's data handling went like this. To recover full CDR3 sequences, reads were quality-trimmed using Trimmomatic v0.33 and paired reads were then merged using FLASH v1.2.11. V, D and J germline segments were assigned to the rearranged TCRbeta sequences by MiGEC v1.2.1b. Clonotype statistics, along with Shannon-Wiener diversity indices, were calculated using VDJtools v1.0.0. Except for diversity analysis, only the 250 most abundant clonotypes of each sample were used in subsequent analyses to reduce sampling bias. TCRdb trimmed the raw reads at Q25, called clones with MiXCR and kept productive beta chains. Rows are combined by CDR3 protein, so each entry shows the most common genes and DNA. These V and J calls are TCRdb output, not the study's own analysis. A total of some 190,000 distinct CDR3 sequences appear in this sample, roughly 80% of them only once. In total, the top ten clones hold 15% to 20% of the sample.

Without any cell sorting, total RNA and DNA were extracted together from about 20-30 mg of bulk tissue using the AllPrep DNA/RNA mini kit. Between late 2015 and 2016, about five patients in China with histopathologically diagnosed primary liver carcinoma had surgical resection. At the time of sampling, the patients were treatment-naive and had chronic HBV infection. Each tumor was sampled at five spatially separated regions: the superior, inferior, left-lateral and right-lateral poles and the tumor centre. Histological examination found more than 75% viable tumor cells in every tumor sample. Fresh tumor and adjacent tissue pieces were bisected, with one half stored in RNAlater at -80 degrees C and the other half sent for histology.

Sequencing was performed on tumor tissue from primary liver carcinoma. The rearranged chain carries TRBV29-1 and TRBJ2-3; a tentative D match to TRBD2 spans 5 bases. This clonotype originated in a man aged 40-50 years with primary liver carcinoma and hepatitis B virus infection. The DNA sequence is as follows: TGCAGCGTTGGGAGGATGAGCACAGATACGCAGTATTTT. Its protein product is CSVGRMSTDTQYF.